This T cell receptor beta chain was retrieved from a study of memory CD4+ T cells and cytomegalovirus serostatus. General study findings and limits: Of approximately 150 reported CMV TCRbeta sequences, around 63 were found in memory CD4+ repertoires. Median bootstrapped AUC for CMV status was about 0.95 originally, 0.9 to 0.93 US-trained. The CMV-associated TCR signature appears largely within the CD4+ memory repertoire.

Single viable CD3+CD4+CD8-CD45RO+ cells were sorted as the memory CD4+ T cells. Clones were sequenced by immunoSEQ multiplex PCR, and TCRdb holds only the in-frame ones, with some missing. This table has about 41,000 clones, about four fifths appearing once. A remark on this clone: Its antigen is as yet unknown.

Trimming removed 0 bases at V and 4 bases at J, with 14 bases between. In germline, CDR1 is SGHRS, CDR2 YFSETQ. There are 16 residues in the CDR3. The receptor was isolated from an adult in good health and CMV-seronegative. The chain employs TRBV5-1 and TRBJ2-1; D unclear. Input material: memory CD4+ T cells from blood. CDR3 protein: CASSLVGGTMYNEQFF. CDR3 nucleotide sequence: TGCGCCAGCAGCTTGGTTGGCGGAACCATGTACAATGAGCAGTTCTTC.